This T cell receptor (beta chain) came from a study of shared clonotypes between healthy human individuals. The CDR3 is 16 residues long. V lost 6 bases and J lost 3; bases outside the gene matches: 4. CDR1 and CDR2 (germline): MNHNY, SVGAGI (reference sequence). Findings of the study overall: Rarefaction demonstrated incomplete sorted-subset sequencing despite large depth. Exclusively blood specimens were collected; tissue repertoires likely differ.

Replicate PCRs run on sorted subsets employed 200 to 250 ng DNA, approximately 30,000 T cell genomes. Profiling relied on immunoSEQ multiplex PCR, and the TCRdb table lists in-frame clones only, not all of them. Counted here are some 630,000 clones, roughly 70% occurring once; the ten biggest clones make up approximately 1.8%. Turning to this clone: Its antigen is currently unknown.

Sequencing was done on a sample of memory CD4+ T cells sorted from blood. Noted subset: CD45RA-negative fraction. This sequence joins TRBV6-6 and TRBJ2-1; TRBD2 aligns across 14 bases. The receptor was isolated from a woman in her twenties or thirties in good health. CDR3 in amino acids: CASRAGLAGDYNEQFF. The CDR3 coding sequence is TGTGCCAGCAGGGCGGGACTAGCGGGAGACTACAATGAGCAGTTCTTC.